This T cell receptor beta chain is drawn from a study of blood T cell repertoires in COVID-19. Study overall: Both acute and convalescent COVID-19 samples were obtained from the United States, Italy and Spain. Sample material is recorded as cDNA or gDNA derived from T cells, B-cell-depleted T cells, or PBMCs.

Under the authors' procedure: Amplified reference gene primers provided the basis for estimating nucleated cell counts. Sequenced by immunoSEQ multiplex PCR; TCRdb stores in-frame clones only, minus some. For V, J and clone size, that table is used; D and trimming come from the DNA. The top ten clones hold approximately 15% of a sample with just under 65,000 clones, 78% of them seen once. The CDR3 covers 13 residues. Germline V gene data show CDR1 as ENHRY and CDR2 as SYGVKD. The V and J ends lost 6 bases and 4 bases respectively, with 9 bases between them. Patients in Seattle were enrolled during active infection, then followed longitudinally.

This chain uses TRBV10-3 with TRBJ1-4; possibly TRBD1 for D (5 bases). This receptor was identified in a man in his sixties with COVID-19, enrolled during active disease. What was sequenced was peripheral blood. The CDR3 reads CAIRAGLNEKLFF. DNA for the CDR3: TGTGCCATCAGGGCGGGACTTAATGAAAAACTGTTTTTT.